The clone carrying this T cell receptor beta chain was detected many times. The data stem from a study of T cells in Graves' hyperthyroidism and ophthalmopathy. The CDR3 has 15 amino acids. The ends were cut back, 5 bases at V and 1 base at J, with 9 bases in the middle. Per germline, CDR1 LGHNA and CDR2 YNFKEQ. The CDR3 regions of TCR beta were amplified from RNA transcripts. When the TCR CDR3 underwent first-round RT-PCR, the HTBI primer set was used. TCRdb reanalysed the multiplex PCR reads using MiXCR and keeps one entry per CDR3 protein. Of 550,000 to 700,000 distinct CDR3 sequences in the sample, about half were seen once.

The receptor was isolated from an adult woman with Graves' disease, either hyperthyroidism or ophthalmopathy (not recorded which). V usage is TRBV4-2 and J usage is TRBJ2-6; the D is unclear. Sequencing used peripheral blood or thyroid tissue (not recorded which). The DNA for the CDR3 is TGTGCCAGCAGCTGGCAGGTGTCTGGGGCCAACGTCCTGACTTTC. This gives the protein CASSWQVSGANVLTF.